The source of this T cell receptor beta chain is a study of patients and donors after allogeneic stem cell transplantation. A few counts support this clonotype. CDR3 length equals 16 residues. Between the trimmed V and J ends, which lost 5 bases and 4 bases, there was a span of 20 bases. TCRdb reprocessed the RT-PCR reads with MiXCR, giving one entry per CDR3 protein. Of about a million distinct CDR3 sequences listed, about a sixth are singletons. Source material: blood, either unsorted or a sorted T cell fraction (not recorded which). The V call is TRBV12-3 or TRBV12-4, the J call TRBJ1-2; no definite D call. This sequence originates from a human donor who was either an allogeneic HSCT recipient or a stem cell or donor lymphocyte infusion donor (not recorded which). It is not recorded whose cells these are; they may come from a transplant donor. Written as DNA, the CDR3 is TGTGCCAGCAGTCTCGGCGGGCATCGTAAATTCTATGGCTACACCTTC. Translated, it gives CASSLGGHRKFYGYTF.